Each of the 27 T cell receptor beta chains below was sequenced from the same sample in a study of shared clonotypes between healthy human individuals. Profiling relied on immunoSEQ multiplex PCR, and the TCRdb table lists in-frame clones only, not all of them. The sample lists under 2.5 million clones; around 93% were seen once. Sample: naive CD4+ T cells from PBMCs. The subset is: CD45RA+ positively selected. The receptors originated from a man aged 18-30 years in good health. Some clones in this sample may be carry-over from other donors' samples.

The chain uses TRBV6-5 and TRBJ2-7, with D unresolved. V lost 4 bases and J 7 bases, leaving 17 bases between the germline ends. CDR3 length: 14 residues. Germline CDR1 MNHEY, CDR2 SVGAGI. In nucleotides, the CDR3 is TGTGCCAGCAGTTTCCTTAGATCATTCGGGGAGCAGTACTTC. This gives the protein CASSFLRSFGEQYF.

The CDR3 loop is CASSLRRTREMNTEAFF. CDR3 in DNA: TGTGCCAGCAGCCTACGGCGGACCCGTGAAATGAACACTGAAGCTTTCTTT. The chain recombines TRBV27 with TRBJ1-1, with D uncertain. The V end lost 6 bases, the J end lost 0 bases, and 20 bases lay between the germline ends. The CDR3 consists of 17 residues. Germline V CDR1 and CDR2: MNHEY, SMNVEV (reference sequence).

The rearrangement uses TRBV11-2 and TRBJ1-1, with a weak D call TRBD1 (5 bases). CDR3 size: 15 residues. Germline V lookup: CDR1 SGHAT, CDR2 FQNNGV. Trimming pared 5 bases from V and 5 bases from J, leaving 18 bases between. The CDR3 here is CASSTLAGQGTEAFF. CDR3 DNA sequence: TGTGCCAGCAGCACCCTCGCTGGGCAGGGAACTGAAGCTTTCTTT.

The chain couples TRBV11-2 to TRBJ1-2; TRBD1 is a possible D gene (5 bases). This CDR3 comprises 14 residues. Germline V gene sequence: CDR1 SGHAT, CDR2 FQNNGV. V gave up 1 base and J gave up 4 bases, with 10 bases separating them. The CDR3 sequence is CASSLVTGGYGYTF. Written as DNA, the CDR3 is TGTGCCAGCAGCTTAGTCACAGGTGGCTATGGCTACACCTTC.

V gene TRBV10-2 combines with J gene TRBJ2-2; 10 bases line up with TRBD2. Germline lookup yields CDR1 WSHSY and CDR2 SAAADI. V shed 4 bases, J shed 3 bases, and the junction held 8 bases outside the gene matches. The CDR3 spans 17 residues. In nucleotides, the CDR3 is TGCGCCAGCAGTGGGGCTAGCGGGAGAGCTGACACCGGGGAGCTGTTTTTT. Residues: CASSGASGRADTGELFF.

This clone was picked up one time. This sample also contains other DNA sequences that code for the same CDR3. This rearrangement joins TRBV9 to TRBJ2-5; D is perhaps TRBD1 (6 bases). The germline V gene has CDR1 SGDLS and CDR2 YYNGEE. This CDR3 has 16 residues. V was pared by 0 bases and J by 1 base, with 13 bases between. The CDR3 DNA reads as TGTGCCAGCAGCGTAGGGGCAGGGGCTAGCCAAGAGACCCAGTACTTC. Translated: CASSVGAGASQETQYF.

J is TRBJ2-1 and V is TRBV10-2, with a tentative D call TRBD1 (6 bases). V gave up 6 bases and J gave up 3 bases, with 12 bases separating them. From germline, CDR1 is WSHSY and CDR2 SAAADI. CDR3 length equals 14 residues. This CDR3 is CASSRDTYYNEQFF. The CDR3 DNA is TGCGCCAGCAGCCGGGACACCTACTACAATGAGCAGTTCTTC.

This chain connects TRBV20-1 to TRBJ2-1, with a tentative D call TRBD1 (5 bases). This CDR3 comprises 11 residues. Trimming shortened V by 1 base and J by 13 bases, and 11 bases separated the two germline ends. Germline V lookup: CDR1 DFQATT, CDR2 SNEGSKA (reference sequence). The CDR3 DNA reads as TGCAGTGCTAGAGTTAAAGGACACCAGTTCTTC. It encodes CSARVKGHQFF.

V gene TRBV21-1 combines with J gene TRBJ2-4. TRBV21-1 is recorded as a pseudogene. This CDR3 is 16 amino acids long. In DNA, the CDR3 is TGTGCCGGCCGGCCTGTGTGGGATCCATCCAAAAACATTCAGTACTTC. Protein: CAGRPVWDPSKNIQYF.

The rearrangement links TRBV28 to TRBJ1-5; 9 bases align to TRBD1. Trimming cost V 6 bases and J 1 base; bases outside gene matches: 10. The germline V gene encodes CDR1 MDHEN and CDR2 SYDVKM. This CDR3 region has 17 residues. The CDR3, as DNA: TGTGCCAGCAGGGGTCAGACAGGGGGAGACAGCAATCAGCCCCAGCATTTT. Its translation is CASRGQTGGDSNQPQHF. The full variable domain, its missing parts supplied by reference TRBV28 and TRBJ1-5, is DVKVTQSSRYLVKRTGEKVFLECVQDMDHENMFWYRQDPGLGLRLIYFSYDVKMKEKGDIPEGYSVSREKKERFSLILESASTNQTSMYLCASRGQTGGDSNQPQHFGDGTRLSIL.

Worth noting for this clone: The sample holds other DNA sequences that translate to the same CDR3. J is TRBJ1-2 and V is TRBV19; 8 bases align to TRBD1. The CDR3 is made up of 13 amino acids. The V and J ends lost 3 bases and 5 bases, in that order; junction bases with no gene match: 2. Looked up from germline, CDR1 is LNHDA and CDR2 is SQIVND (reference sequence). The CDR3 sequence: CASSIGQGYGYTF. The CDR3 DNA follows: TGTGCCAGTAGTATTGGACAGGGTTATGGCTACACCTTC.

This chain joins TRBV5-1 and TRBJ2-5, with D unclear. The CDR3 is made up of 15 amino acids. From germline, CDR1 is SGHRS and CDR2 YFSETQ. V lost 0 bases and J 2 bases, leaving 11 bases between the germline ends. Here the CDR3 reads CASSLADRTQETQYF. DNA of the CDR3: TGCGCCAGCAGCTTGGCCGACCGAACTCAAGAGACCCAGTACTTC. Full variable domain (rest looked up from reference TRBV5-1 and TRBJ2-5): KAGVTQTPRYLIKTRGQQVTLSCSPISGHRSVSWYQQTPGQGLQFLFEYFSETQRNKGNFPGRFSGRQFSNSRSEMNVSTLELGDSALYLCASSLADRTQETQYFGPGTRLLVL.

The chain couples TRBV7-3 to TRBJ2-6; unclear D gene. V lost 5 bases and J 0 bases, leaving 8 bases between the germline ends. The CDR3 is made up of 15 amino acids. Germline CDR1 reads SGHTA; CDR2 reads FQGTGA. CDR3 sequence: CASSQNPSGANVLTF. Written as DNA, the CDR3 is TGTGCCAGCAGCCAAAACCCCTCTGGGGCCAACGTCCTGACTTTC.

The CDR3, as DNA: TGTGCCAGCAGTCCGTCAGTGACCCCCACTGAAGCTTTCTTT. Translating it yields CASSPSVTPTEAFF. V and J are TRBV25-1 and TRBJ1-1; D gene uncertain. The CDR3 has 14 amino acids. Trimming took 5 bases from V and 4 from J, leaving 14 bases between them. Germline V gene data show CDR1 as MGHDK and CDR2 as SYGVNS.

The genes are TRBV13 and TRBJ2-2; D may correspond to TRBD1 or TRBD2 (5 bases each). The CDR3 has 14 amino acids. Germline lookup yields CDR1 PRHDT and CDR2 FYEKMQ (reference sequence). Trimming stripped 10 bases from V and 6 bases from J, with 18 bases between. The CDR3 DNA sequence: TGTGCCACCTCGCTGGGACCCGCGCCCGGGGAGCTGTTTTTT. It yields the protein CATSLGPAPGELFF.

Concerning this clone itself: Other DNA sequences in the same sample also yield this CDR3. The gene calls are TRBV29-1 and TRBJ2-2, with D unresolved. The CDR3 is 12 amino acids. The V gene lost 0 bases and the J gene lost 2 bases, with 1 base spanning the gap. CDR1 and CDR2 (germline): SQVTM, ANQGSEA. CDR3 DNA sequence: TGCAGCGTTGAAGATAACACCGGGGAGCTGTTTTTT. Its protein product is CSVEDNTGELFF.

The CDR3 spells CASSSQVKGTEAFF. DNA of the CDR3: TGTGCCAGCAGCTCACAGGTGAAAGGGACTGAAGCTTTCTTT. The chain carries TRBV14 and TRBJ1-1; tentatively, D is TRBD1 (5 bases). Germline V gives CDR1 SGHDN, CDR2 FVKESK. Trimming cost V 5 bases and J 5 bases, with 15 bases left between them. This CDR3 has 14 residues.

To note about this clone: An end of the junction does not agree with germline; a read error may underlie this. CDR3 protein: CASSLGGPSGSNF. The CDR3, as DNA: TGTGCCAGCAGCTTAGGGGGGCCCTCCGGCAGTAACTTC. The rearrangement uses TRBV7-2 and TRBJ2-7; the D gene is possibly TRBD1 (6 bases). The length of the CDR3 is 13 residues. Per the germline V gene, CDR1 is SGHTA and CDR2 is FQGNSA.

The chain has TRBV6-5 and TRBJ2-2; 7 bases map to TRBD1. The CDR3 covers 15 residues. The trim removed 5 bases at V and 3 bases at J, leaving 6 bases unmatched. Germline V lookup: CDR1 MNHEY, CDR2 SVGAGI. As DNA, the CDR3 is TGTGCCAGCAGTCCCCGGACAGGACACACCGGGGAGCTGTTTTTT. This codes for CASSPRTGHTGELFF.

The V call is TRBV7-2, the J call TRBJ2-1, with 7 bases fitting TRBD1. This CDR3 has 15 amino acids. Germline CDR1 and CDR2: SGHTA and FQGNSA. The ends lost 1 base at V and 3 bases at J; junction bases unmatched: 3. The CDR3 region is CASSLGNRGYNEQFF. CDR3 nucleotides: TGTGCCAGCAGCTTAGGAAACAGGGGCTACAATGAGCAGTTCTTC.

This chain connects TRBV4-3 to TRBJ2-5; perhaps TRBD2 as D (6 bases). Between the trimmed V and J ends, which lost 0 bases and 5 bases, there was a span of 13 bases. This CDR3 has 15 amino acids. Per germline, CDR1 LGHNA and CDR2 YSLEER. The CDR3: CASSQDGRSRETQYF. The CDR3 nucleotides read TGCGCCAGCAGCCAAGATGGGAGGAGCAGGGAGACCCAGTACTTC.

CDR3 bases: TGCGCCAGCAGCTTGGGTTCGGCCATGAACACTGAAGCTTTCTTT. This codes for CASSLGSAMNTEAFF. The chain uses TRBV5-1 and TRBJ1-1; D is ambiguous. The CDR3 length is 15 residues. The ends were cut back, 0 bases at V and 0 bases at J, with 9 bases in the middle. Germline CDR1 reads SGHRS; CDR2 reads YFSETQ.

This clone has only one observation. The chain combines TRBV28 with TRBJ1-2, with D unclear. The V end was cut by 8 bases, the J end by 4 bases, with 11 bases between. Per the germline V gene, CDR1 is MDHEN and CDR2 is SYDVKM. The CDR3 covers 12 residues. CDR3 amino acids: CASESSLYGYTF. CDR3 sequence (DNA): TGTGCCAGCGAGTCCAGTCTCTATGGCTACACCTTC.

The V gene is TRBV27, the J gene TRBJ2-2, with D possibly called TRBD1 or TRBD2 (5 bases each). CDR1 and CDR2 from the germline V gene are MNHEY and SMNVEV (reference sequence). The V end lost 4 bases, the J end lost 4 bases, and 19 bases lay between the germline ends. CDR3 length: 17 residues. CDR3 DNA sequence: TGTGCCAGCAGTTGGGGCGGGTCACCGAAATTCACCGGGGAGCTGTTTTTT. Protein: CASSWGGSPKFTGELFF.

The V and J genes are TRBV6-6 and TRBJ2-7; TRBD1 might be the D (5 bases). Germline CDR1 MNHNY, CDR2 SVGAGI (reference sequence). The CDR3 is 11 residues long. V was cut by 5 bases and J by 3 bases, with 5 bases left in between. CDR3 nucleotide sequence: TGTGCCAGCAGTGACAGCTACGAGCAGTACTTC. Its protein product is CASSDSYEQYF.

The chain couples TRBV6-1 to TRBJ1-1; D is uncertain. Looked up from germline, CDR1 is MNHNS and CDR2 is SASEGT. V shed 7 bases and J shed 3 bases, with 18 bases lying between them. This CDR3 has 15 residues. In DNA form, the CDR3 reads TGTGCCAGCATGGTGACACCCGCCGGGGACACTGAAGCTTTCTTT. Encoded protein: CASMVTPAGDTEAFF.

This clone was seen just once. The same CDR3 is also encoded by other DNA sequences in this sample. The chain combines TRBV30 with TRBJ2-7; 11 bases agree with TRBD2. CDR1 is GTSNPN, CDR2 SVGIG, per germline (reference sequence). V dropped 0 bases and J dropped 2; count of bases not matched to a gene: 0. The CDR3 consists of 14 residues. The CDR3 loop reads CAWSVLAGAYEQYF. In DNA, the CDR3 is TGTGCCTGGAGTGTACTAGCGGGGGCCTACGAGCAGTACTTC.